This TCR beta chain was sequenced for a study of T cells after posttransplantation cyclophosphamide. The repertoire was sequenced with immunoSEQ multiplex PCR; TCRdb's copy has only in-frame clones and lacks some. The repertoire shows 30,000 to 40,000 clones, none seen only once; the top ten take 2% to 2.5%. CDR3 length: 15 amino acids. Germline lookup yields CDR1 SGHTA and CDR2 FQGNSA. The rearrangement uses TRBV7-2 and TRBJ2-5; D possibly corresponds to TRBD1 (6 bases). Matching the DNA end better, TRBJ2-7 makes the J call doubtful. Sequenced material: PBMCs. The clonotype comes from a man aged 50 to 60 in good health, CMV-negative, and a related stem cell transplant donor. Written as DNA, the CDR3 is TGTGCCAGCAGCTTAAGTGTCAGGGGTTCCTACGAGCAGTACTTC. Protein product: CASSLSVRGSYEQYF.